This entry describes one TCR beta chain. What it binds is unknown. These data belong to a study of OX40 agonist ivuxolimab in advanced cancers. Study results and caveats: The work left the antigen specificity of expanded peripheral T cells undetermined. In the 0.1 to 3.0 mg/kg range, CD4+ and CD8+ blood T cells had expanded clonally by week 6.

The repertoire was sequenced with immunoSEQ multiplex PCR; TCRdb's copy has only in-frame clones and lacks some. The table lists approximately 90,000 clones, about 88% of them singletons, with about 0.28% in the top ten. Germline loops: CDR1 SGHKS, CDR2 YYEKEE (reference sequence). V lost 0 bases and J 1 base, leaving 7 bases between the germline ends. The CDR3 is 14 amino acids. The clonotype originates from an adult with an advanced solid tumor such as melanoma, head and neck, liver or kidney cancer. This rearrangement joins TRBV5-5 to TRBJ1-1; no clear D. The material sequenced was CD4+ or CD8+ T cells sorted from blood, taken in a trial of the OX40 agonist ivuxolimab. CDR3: CASSLDAGNTEAFF. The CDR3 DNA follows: TGTGCCAGCAGCTTGGACGCCGGGAACACTGAAGCTTTCTTT.